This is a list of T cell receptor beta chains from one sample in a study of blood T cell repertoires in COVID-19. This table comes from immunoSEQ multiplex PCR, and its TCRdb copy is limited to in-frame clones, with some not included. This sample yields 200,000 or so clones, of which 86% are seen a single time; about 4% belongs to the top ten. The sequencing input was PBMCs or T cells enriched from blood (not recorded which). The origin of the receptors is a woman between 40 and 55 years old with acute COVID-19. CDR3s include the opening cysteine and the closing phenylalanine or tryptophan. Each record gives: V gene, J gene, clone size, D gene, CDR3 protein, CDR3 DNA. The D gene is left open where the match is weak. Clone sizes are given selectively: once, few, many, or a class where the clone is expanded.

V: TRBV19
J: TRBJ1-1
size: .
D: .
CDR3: CASSASGAPFPNTEAFF
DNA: TGTGCCAGTAGTGCCTCCGGAGCTCCGTTCCCGAACACTGAAGCTTTCTTT

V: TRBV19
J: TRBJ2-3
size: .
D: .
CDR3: CASSSVYFYRGAQGDTQYF
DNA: TGTGCCAGTAGTAGTGTGTACTTCTATCGGGGGGCCCAGGGAGATACGCAGTATTTT

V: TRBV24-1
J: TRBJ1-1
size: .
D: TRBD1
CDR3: CATVDRQNTEAFF
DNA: TGTGCCACCGTGGACAGGCAGAACACTGAAGCTTTCTTT

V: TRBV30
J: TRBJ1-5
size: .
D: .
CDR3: CAWGVQGNQPQHF
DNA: TGTGCCTGGGGGGTTCAGGGGAATCAGCCCCAGCATTTT

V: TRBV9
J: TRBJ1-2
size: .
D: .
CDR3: CASSVEVSGGYTF
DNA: TGTGCCAGCAGCGTAGAGGTTAGCGGCGGCTACACCTTC

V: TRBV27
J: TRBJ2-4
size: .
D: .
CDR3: CASSPRSASNIQYF
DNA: TGTGCCAGCAGTCCTCGGTCTGCTTCTAACATTCAGTACTTC

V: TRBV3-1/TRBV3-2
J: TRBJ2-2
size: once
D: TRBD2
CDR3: CASSQRGANTGELFF
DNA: TGTGCCAGCAGCCAACGGGGGGCGAACACCGGGGAGCTGTTTTTT

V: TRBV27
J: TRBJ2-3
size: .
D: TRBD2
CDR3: CASSLTGLAGALTDTQYF
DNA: TGTGCCAGCAGTTTAACGGGACTAGCGGGGGCGCTCACAGATACGCAGTATTTT

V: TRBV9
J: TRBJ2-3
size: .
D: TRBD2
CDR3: CASSVEAGGFTDTQYF
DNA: TGTGCCAGCAGCGTAGAGGCGGGGGGATTCACAGATACGCAGTATTTT

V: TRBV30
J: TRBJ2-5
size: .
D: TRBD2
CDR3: CAWGRLAGSRETQYF
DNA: TGTGCCTGGGGGCGACTAGCGGGGTCTAGAGAGACCCAGTACTTC

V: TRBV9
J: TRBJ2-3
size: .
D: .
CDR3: CASSPRDTDTQYF
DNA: TGTGCCAGCAGCCCGCGGGACACAGATACGCAGTATTTT

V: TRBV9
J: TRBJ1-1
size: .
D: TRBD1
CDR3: CASSGTGGLLGVGTEAFF
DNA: TGTGCCAGCAGCGGGACAGGGGGTCTTTTAGGGGTGGGGACTGAAGCTTTCTTT

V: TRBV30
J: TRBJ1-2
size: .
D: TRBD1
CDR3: CAWGPGTAGYTF
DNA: TGTGCCTGGGGACCCGGGACAGCGGGCTACACCTTC

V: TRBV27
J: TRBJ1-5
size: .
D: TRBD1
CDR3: CASRIRGTRDRANQPQHF
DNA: TGTGCCAGCAGAATACGAGGGACGAGGGACAGGGCCAATCAGCCCCAGCATTTT

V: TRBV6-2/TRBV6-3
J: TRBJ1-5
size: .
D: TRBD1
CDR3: CASSSTGRWQPQHF
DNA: TGTGCCAGCAGTTCGACAGGGAGGTGGCAGCCCCAGCATTTT

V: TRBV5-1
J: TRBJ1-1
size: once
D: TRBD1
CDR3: CASSLGGTGWNTEAFF
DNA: TGCGCCAGCAGCTTGGGAGGGACAGGATGGAACACTGAAGCTTTCTTT

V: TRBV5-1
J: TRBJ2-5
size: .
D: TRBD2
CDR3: CASSLGGGQETQYF
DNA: TGCGCCAGCAGCTTGGGCGGGGGCCAAGAGACCCAGTACTTC

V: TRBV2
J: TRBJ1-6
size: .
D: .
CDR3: CASGESNSPLHF
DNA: TGTGCCAGCGGGGAGAGTAATTCACCCCTCCACTTT

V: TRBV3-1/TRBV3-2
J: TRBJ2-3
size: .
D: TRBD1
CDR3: CASSPLGTGSTDTQYF
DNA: TGTGCCAGCAGCCCTCTAGGGACAGGGAGCACAGATACGCAGTATTTT

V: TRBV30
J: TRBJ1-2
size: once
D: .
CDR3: CAWSSRVNYGYTF
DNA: TGTGCCTGGAGTTCCAGGGTGAACTATGGCTACACCTTC

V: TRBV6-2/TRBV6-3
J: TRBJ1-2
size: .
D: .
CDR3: CASSPGVSGPYGYTF
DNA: TGTGCCAGCAGCCCCGGGGTGTCAGGACCCTATGGCTACACCTTC

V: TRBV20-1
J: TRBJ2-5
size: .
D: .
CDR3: CSASSTSQETQYF
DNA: TGCAGTGCTAGTAGTACTAGCCAAGAGACCCAGTACTTC

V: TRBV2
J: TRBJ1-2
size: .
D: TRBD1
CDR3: CATGQGINGYTF
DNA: TGTGCCACCGGACAGGGGATCAATGGCTACACCTTC

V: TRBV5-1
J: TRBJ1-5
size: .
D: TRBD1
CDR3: CASSMGTANQPQHF
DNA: TGCGCCAGCTCAATGGGGACAGCAAATCAGCCCCAGCATTTT

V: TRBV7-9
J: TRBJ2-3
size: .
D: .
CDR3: CASSSAGPSADTQYF
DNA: TGTGCCAGCAGCTCGGCGGGGCCAAGCGCAGATACGCAGTATTTT

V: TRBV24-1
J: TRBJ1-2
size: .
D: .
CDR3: CATSDSLGSYTF
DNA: TGTGCCACCAGTGACTCCCTCGGGAGCTACACCTTC

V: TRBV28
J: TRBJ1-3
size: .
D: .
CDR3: CASSFEEDSGNTIYF
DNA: TGTGCCAGCAGTTTTGAGGAAGATTCTGGAAACACCATATATTTT

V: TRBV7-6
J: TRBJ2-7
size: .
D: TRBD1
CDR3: CASSSSSPGQWDSYEQYF
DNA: TGTGCCAGCAGCTCCTCCTCTCCGGGACAGTGGGACTCCTACGAGCAGTACTTC

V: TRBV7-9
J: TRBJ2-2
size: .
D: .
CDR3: CASSTGTLNTGELFF
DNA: TGTGCCAGCAGCACCGGGACACTGAACACCGGGGAGCTGTTTTTT

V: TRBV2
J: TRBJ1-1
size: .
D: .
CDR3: CASSGQQDRDTEAFF
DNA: TGTGCCAGCAGTGGTCAACAGGATCGAGACACTGAAGCTTTCTTT

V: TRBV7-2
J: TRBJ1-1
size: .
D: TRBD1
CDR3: CASTSQGGRTEAFF
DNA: TGTGCCAGCACCTCCCAGGGGGGAAGGACTGAAGCTTTCTTT

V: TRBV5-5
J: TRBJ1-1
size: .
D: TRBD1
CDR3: CASSFRGRDTEAFF
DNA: TGTGCCAGCAGCTTCAGGGGGCGAGACACTGAAGCTTTCTTT

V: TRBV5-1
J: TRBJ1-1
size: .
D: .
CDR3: CASSLDGQGMNTEAFF
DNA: TGCGCCAGCAGCTTGGATGGGCAGGGGATGAACACTGAAGCTTTCTTT

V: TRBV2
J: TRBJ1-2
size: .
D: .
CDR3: CASSEPSGEGGNYGYTF
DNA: TGTGCCAGCAGTGAACCCTCGGGGGAGGGAGGGAACTATGGCTACACCTTC

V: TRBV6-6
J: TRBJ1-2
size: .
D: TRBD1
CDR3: CASSSERRGYTF
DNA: TGTGCCAGCAGTTCAGAGCGCAGGGGGTACACCTTC

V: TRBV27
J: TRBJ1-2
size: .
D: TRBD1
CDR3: CASLPFFSSGTDPTF
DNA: TGTGCCAGTCTACCTTTCTTTTCCTCCGGGACAGATCCCACCTTC

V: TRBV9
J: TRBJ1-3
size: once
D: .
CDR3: CASSGGGSLSGNTIYF
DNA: TGTGCCAGCAGCGGAGGGGGTAGTCTATCTGGAAACACCATATATTTT

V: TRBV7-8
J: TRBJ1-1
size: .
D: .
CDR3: CASSWNRGTEAFF
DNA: TGTGCCAGCAGCTGGAACCGGGGCACTGAAGCTTTCTTT

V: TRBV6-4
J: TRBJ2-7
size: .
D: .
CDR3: CASSDQGSYEQYF
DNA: TGTGCCAGCAGTGACCAGGGGAGCTACGAGCAGTACTTC

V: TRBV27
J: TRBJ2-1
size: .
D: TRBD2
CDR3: CASRPPGLAGGGEQFF
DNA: TGTGCCAGCAGACCTCCGGGACTAGCGGGGGGTGGTGAGCAGTTCTTC

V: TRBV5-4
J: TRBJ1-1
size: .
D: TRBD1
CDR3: CASSVWVGQGRGFTEAFF
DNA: TGTGCCAGCTCGGTATGGGTTGGACAGGGAAGAGGGTTCACTGAAGCTTTCTTT

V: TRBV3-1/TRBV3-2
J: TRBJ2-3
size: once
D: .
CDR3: CASSQDATRKGTQYF
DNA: TGTGCCAGCAGCCAAGATGCGACTAGGAAGGGTACGCAGTATTTT

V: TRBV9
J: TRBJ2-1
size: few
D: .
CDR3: CASSVQPGEDNEQFF
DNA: TGTGCCAGCAGCGTACAGCCCGGGGAGGACAATGAGCAGTTCTTC

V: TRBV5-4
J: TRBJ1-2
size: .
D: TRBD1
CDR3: CASSGVTGAFYGYTF
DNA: TGTGCCAGCAGCGGAGTTACAGGGGCCTTCTATGGCTACACCTTC

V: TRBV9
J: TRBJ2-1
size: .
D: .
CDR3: CASSVGAGITYNEQFF
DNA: TGTGCCAGCAGCGTAGGGGCAGGGATCACCTACAATGAGCAGTTCTTC

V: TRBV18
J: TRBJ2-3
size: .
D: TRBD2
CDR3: CASSPGTSGSTDTQYF
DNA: TGTGCCAGCTCGCCCGGGACTAGCGGGAGTACAGATACGCAGTATTTT

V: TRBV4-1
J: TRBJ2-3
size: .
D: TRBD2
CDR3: CASSQDRGGGAVADTQYF
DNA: TGCGCCAGCAGCCAAGATAGGGGCGGGGGGGCCGTGGCAGATACGCAGTATTTT

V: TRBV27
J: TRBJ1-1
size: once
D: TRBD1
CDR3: CASIPGGASSEAFF
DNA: TGTGCCAGCATCCCAGGGGGCGCGAGTTCTGAAGCTTTCTTT

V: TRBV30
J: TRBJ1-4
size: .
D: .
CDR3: CAWRGRGSNEKLFF
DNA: TGTGCCTGGAGGGGAAGGGGGTCTAATGAAAAACTGTTTTTT

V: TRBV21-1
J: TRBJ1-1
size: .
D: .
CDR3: CASRVEQGIMNTEAFF
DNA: TGTGCCAGCAGGGTTGAACAGGGGATTATGAACACTGAAGCTTTCTTT

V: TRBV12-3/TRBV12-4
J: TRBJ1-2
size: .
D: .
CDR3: CASSFGQSYTF
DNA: TGTGCCAGCAGTTTTGGCCAGAGCTACACCTTC

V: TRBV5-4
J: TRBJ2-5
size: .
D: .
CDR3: CASRLGLSQETQYF
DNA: TGTGCCAGCAGACTAGGACTATCGCAAGAGACCCAGTACTTC

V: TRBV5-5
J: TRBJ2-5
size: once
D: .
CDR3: CASSLGRAETQYF
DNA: TGTGCCAGCAGCTTGGGGAGGGCTGAGACCCAGTACTTC